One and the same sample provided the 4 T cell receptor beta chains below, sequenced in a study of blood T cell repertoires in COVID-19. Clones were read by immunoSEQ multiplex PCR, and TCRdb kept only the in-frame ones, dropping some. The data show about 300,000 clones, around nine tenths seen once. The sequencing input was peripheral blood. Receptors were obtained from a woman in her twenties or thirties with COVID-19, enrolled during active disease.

The CDR3 protein is CASSLGGGGEKLFF. In nucleotides, the CDR3 is TGTGCCAGCAGCCTCGGTGGGGGCGGTGAAAAACTGTTTTTT. The J gene is TRBJ1-4, the V gene TRBV5-5; D is possibly TRBD1 (6 bases). This CDR3 has 14 amino acids. In germline, CDR1 is SGHKS, CDR2 YYEKEE (reference sequence). Trimming stripped 4 bases from V and 7 bases from J, with 14 bases between.

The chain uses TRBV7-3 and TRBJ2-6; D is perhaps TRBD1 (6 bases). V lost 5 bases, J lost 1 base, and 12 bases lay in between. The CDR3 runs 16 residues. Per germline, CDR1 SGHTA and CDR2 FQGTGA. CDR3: CASSRTQGSGANVLTF. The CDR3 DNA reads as TGTGCCAGCAGCCGGACACAGGGATCTGGGGCCAACGTCCTGACTTTC. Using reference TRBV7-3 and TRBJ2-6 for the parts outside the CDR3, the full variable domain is GAGVSQTPSNKVTEKGKYVELRCDPISGHTALYWYRQSLGQGPEFLIYFQGTGAADDSGLPNDRFFAVRPEGSVSTLKIQRTERGDSAVYLCASSRTQGSGANVLTFGAGSRLTVL.

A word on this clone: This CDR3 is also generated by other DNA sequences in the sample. CDR3 bases: TGTGCCAGCAGTTTTGACAGGAACACTGAAGCTTTCTTT. It encodes CASSFDRNTEAFF. This rearrangement joins TRBV5-4 to TRBJ1-1; perhaps TRBD1 as D (5 bases). CDR1 is SGHNT, CDR2 YYREEE, per germline (reference sequence). The CDR3 sequence is 13 residues long. Trimming cost V 5 bases and J 1 base, with 9 bases left between them.

The DNA of the CDR3 is TGCGCCAGCAGCCAAGGGTCGGGGGGGCCCCATGAGCAGTTCTTC. Translating gives CASSQGSGGPHEQFF. The genes are TRBV4-1 and TRBJ2-1, with TRBD2 matching 8 bases. V gave up 1 base and J gave up 8 bases; unmatched junction bases: 7. This CDR3 has 15 amino acids. CDR1 is MGHRA, CDR2 YSYEKL, per germline.